A selection of T cell receptor beta chains follows, all from one sample in a study of CD8+ T cells in alopecia areata. Assay used: immunoSEQ multiplex PCR; TCRdb lists only in-frame clones, some missing. The sample lists about 130,000 clones, around three fifths occurring once. Sequenced here: CD4+ T cells sorted from blood, sampled at week 0. These TCRs come from a human donor with alopecia areata. Both conserved end residues are part of each CDR3. The D gene is left open where the match is weak. Not every row has a clone size; where given, it reads once, few, many or a size class.

TRBV7-2	TRBJ2-3	.	few	TGTGCCAGCAGCTTACGGAGGAGTTACGGAGATACGCAGTATTTT	CASSLRRSYGDTQYF
TRBV5-1	TRBJ1-1	.	.	TGCGCCAGCAGCCGGGGACGGGAGAACACTGAAGCTTTCTTT	CASSRGRENTEAFF
TRBV2	TRBJ2-3	.	.	TGTGCCAGCAGTGAAGCAGTACGGGCAGATACGCAGTATTTT	CASSEAVRADTQYF
TRBV5-1	TRBJ1-6	.	.	TGCGCCAGCAGTCCCAGGGGAGGATCACCCCTCCACTTT	CASSPRGGSPLHF
TRBV5-1	TRBJ1-1	.	.	TGCGCCAGCAGCTGGGGAGGAGGACGGATGAACACTGAAGCTTTCTTT	CASSWGGGRMNTEAFF
TRBV4-2	TRBJ2-3	TRBD2	.	TGTGCCAGCAGCCAACGCAAGCGGGGGCCCCGCACAGATACGCAGTATTTT	CASSQRKRGPRTDTQYF
TRBV4-3	TRBJ2-2	TRBD2	few	TGCGCCAGCAGCCAAGTCTGGGCTAGCGGGGACACCGGGGAGCTGTTTTTT	CASSQVWASGDTGELFF
TRBV29-1	TRBJ1-1	.	.	TGCAGCGTTGAAAGGTCCACAGCTGAAGCTTTCTTT	CSVERSTAEAFF
TRBV2	TRBJ1-2	TRBD1	.	TGTGCCAGCGGAGGGGACAGTAGCTATGGCTACACCTTC	CASGGDSSYGYTF
TRBV25-1	TRBJ1-1	.	.	TGTGCCAGCAGACAGCACACTGAAGCTTTCTTT	CASRQHTEAFF
TRBV23-1	TRBJ1-1	.	.	TGCGCCAGCAGTCAATCGACAGATGGTGACACTGAAGCTTTCTTT	CASSQSTDGDTEAFF
TRBV5-4	TRBJ1-4	.	.	TGTGCCAGCAGCTTGGGATTTGGAAATGAACCCGAAAAACTGTTTTTT	CASSLGFGNEPEKLFF
TRBV5-6	TRBJ1-2	.	.	TGTGCCAGCAGCTTGGCTGGGGGCCACGGCTACACCTTC	CASSLAGGHGYTF
TRBV9	TRBJ2-3	.	.	TGTGCCAGCAGCGTAATATCAGGGGCGAGCACAGATACGCAGTATTTT	CASSVISGASTDTQYF
TRBV5-4	TRBJ1-4	TRBD1	.	TGTGCCAGCAGCCGGACAGGGTTTGATGAAAAACTGTTTTTT	CASSRTGFDEKLFF
TRBV9	TRBJ2-2	TRBD1	.	TGTGCCAGCAGCCCCCGGGACAGGGGGGACCGGGAGCTGTTTTTT	CASSPRDRGDRELFF
TRBV6-5	TRBJ2-2	.	.	TGTGCCAGCAGTTACTCGGGGGCTCACACCGGGGAGCTGTTTTTT	CASSYSGAHTGELFF
TRBV6-8	TRBJ2-7	.	once	TGTGCCAGCACGCCAGATCAGGGGAACGAGCAGTACTTC	CASTPDQGNEQYF
TRBV15	TRBJ2-1	.	.	TGTGCCACCAGCAGAAATACTAACAATGAGCAGTTCTTC	CATSRNTNNEQFF
TRBV19	TRBJ2-3	TRBD2	.	TGTGCCAGTGGGGCTAGCGGGAGGACAGATACGCAGTATTTT	CASGASGRTDTQYF
TRBV7-2	TRBJ2-5	.	.	TGTGCCAGCAGCTTACAGAGGGTGGAGGTCGAGACCCAGTACTTC	CASSLQRVEVETQYF
TRBV7-9	TRBJ2-1	TRBD2	.	TGTGCCAGCAGCCCGACTAGCGGGGGGCCTGGAGAGCAGTTCTTC	CASSPTSGGPGEQFF
TRBV4-1	TRBJ2-3	TRBD1	.	TGCGCCAGCAGCCAAGATGGGGGACAGGGGGCGCTTCCAGATACGCAGTATTTT	CASSQDGGQGALPDTQYF
TRBV11-1	TRBJ2-7	.	few	TGTGCCAGCAGCTTAGCCGGGGGCGCGAAGTACTTC	CASSLAGGAKYF
TRBV5-1	TRBJ2-1	TRBD1	once	TGCGCCAGCAGCTCCCAACAGGGGGCCCCGTACAATGAGCAGTTCTTC	CASSSQQGAPYNEQFF
TRBV30	TRBJ1-1	.	few	TGTGCCGGAGACCGGGCGGAGAACACTGAAGCTTTCTTT	CAGDRAENTEAFF
TRBV15	TRBJ1-1	TRBD1	.	TGTGCCACCAGCAGGAACGACAGGGCTGCTTTCTTT	CATSRNDRAAFF
TRBV11-2	TRBJ2-3	.	few	TGTGCCAGCAGCTTAGGACAACGGCTCCAGTATTTT	CASSLGQRLQYF
TRBV7-2	TRBJ2-5	.	.	TGTGCCAGCAGCCCCGGCCGGGGAGAGACCCAGTACTTC	CASSPGRGETQYF
TRBV7-2	TRBJ2-2	.	.	TGTGCCAGCAGCTTAGGACCGGAGGGAACCGGGGAGCTGTTTTTT	CASSLGPEGTGELFF
TRBV14	TRBJ2-5	.	.	TGTGCCAGCAGCTACCGTTCCCAGGGAGGAGAGACCCAGTACTTC	CASSYRSQGGETQYF
TRBV7-2	TRBJ2-3	.	once	TGTGCCAGCAGCTTACACACAGATACGCAGTATTTT	CASSLHTDTQYF
TRBV7-2	TRBJ2-7	.	once	TGTGCCAGCAGCCACCGGGGATCCTACGAGCAGTACTTC	CASSHRGSYEQYF
TRBV7-2	TRBJ2-3	TRBD2	.	TGTGCCAGCAGCCTATTTGGGACTAGCGGGAGGGGCACAGATACGCAGTATTTT	CASSLFGTSGRGTDTQYF
TRBV4-3	TRBJ1-1	.	.	TGCGCCAGCAGCCAATTGGACGGGGCCACTGAAGCTTTCTTT	CASSQLDGATEAFF
TRBV4-3	TRBJ2-7	TRBD1	few	TGCGCCAGCAGCCTGGGACAGGGGGACTACGAGCAGTACTTC	CASSLGQGDYEQYF
TRBV29-1	TRBJ1-1	.	.	TGCAGCGGCCGGCAGACAGGGAACACTGAAGCTTTCTTT	CSGRQTGNTEAFF